This T cell receptor beta chain originates from a study of T cell repertoires in cytomegalovirus infection. On the study more broadly: CMV epitopes used comprised recently identified HLA-C-restricted ones and well-studied HLA-B-restricted ones. CMV infection and matching HLA type were both indicated by public TCR beta signatures.

This clonotype was seen ten or more times. What it recognizes is unknown. The study's findings and limits: What dominated the ex vivo response were HLA-C-restricted CMV-specific TCR beta clonotypes. Cumulative frequency of public TCR beta families picked out carriers of CMV plus the relevant HLA.

Trimming cost V 6 bases and J 0 bases, with 16 bases left between them. In germline, CDR1 is MNHEY, CDR2 SMNVEV (reference sequence). The CDR3 has 16 amino acids. TCRdb ran MiXCR on the reads and lists one entry per CDR3 protein. This table has approximately 34,000 distinct CDR3 sequences, over 50% appearing once. This material consisted of CD8+ T cells from cultured PBMCs, taken from culture after CMV antigen stimulation. The chain joins TRBV27 to TRBJ2-3; D may be TRBD2 (5 bases). The TCR comes from a human donor in good health (CMV status not recorded). Some clones in this sample may be carry-over from other donors' samples. In DNA, the CDR3 is TGTGCCAGCAGCCCTTTGGGTGGGGAGAGCACAGATACGCAGTATTTT. This translates into CASSPLGGESTDTQYF.